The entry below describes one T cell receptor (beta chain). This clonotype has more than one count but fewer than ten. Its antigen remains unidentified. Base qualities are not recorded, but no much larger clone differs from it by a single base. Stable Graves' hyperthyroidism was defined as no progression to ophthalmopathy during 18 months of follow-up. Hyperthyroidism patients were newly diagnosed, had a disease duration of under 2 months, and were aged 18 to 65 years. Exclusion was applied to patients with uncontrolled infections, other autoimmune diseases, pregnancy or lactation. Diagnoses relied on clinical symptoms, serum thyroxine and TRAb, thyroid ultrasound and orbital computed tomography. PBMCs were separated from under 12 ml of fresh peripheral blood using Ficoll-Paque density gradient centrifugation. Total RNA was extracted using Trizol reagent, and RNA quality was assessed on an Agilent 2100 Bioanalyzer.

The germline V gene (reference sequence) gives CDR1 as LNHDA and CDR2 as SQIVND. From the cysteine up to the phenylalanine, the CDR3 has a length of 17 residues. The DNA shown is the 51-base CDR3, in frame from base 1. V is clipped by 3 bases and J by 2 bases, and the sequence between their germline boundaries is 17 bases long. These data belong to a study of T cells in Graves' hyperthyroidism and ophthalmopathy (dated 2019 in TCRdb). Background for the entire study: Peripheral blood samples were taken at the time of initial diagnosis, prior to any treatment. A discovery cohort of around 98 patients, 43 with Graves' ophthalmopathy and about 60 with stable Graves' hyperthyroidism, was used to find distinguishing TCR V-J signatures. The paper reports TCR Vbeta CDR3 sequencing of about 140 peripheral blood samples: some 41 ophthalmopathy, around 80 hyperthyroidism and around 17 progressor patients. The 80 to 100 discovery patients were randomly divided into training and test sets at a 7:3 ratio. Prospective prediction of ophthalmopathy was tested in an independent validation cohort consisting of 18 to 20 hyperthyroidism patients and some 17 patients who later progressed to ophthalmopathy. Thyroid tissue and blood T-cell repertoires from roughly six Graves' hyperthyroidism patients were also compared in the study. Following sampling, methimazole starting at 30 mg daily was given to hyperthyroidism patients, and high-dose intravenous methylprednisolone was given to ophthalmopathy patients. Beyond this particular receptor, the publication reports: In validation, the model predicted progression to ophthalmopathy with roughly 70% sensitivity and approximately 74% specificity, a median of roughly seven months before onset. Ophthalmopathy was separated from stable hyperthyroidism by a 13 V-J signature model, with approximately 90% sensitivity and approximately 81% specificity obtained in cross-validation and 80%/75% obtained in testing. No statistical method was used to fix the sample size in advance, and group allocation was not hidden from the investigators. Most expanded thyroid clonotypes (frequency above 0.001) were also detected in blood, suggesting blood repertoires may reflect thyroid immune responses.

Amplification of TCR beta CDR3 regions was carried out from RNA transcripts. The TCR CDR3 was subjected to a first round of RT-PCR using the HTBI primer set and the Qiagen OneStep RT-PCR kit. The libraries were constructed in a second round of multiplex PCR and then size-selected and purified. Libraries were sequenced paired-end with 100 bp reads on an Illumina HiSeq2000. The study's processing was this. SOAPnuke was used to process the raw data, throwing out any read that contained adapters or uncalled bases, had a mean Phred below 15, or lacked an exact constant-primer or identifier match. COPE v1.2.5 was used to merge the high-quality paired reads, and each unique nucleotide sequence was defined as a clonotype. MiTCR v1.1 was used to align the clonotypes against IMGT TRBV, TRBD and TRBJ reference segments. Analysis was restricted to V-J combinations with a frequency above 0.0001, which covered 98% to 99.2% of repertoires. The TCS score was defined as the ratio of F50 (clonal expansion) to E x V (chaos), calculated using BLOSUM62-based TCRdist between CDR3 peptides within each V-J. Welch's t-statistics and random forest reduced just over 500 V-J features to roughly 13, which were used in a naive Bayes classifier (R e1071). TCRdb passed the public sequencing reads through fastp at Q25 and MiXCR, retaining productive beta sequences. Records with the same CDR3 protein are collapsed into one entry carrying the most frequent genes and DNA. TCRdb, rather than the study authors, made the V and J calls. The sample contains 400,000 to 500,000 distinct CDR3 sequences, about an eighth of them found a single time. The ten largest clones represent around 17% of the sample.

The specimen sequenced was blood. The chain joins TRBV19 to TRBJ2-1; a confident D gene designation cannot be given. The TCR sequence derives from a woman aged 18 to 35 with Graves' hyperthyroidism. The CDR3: CASSMDVVGGPYNEQFF. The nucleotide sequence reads TGTGCCAGTAGTATGGACGTGGTGGGCGGACCCTACAATGAGCAGTTCTTC.